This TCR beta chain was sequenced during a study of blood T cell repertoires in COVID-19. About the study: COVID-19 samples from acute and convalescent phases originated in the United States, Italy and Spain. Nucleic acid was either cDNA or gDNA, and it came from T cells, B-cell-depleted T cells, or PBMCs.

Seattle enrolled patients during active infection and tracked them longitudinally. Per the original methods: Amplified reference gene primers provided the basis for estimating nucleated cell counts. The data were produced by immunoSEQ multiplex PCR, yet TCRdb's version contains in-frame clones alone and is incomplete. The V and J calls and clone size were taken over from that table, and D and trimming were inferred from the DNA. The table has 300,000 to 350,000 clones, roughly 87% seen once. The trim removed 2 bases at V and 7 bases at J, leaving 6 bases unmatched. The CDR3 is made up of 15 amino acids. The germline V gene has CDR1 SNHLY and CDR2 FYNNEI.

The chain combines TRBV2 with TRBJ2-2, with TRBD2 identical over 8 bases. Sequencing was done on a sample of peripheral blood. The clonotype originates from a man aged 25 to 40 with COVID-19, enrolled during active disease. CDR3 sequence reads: CASSERAGEIGELFF. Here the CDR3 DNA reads TGTGCCAGCAGTGAAAGAGCGGGAGAGATCGGGGAGCTGTTTTTT.